This T cell receptor (beta chain) is from a study of blood T cells in healthy people across ages. Study overall: Template switching retrieved approximately one barcoded beta molecule for each two T cells.

Trimming left V 6 bases short and J 5 bases short, with 11 bases between. The CDR3 covers 12 residues. The germline gives CDR1 DFQATT, CDR2 SNEGSKA (reference sequence). It was with a sample-barcoded 5' primer and a J-beta primer mix that a second PCR of about 6 to 12 cycles was run. TCRdb reprocessed the 5' RACE reads via MiXCR and lists one record per CDR3 protein. The sample lists under 2 million distinct CDR3 sequences, 30% to 40% seen once, with about 11% in the top ten. The total RNA that was extracted per sample amounted to at least 6 micrograms. The chain has TRBV20-1 and TRBJ1-5, with D perhaps matching TRBD1 (5 bases). The sequence came from a woman younger than 45 in good health. The sequencing sample was made of blood. The CDR3 sequence is CSADQGDQPQHF. Here the CDR3 DNA reads TGCAGTGCAGATCAGGGCGATCAGCCCCAGCATTTT.